Sequencing of this T cell receptor (beta chain) was carried out in a study of T cell responses to AZD1222 COVID-19 vaccine. The CDR3 is 12 amino acids. V shed 0 bases and J shed 8 bases, with 10 bases lying between them. Germline V CDR1 and CDR2: GTSNPN, SVGIG (reference sequence). This table comes from immunoSEQ multiplex PCR, and its TCRdb copy is limited to in-frame clones, with some not included. The table records about 73,000 clones, about nine tenths of them present only once. V and J are TRBV30 and TRBJ1-1; D not resolved. The clonotype was recovered from an adult who received the AZD1222 COVID-19 vaccine. This specimen consisted of peripheral blood, obtained 28 days after the second AZD1222 dose. Written as DNA, the CDR3 is TGTGCCTGGAGTGTACTGGGCAGGGAAGCTTTCTTT. Translating gives CAWSVLGREAFF.